This T cell receptor (beta chain) was sequenced for a study of cytomegalovirus exposure and HLA in healthy donors. Study-level results: The study listed 150 to 200 cytomegalovirus-associated TCR beta chains. Previously analyzed data showed that most TCR beta V segments were productive at a frequency of about 87% or about 30%.

Primers for the PCR totalled 60 Vbeta and 13 Jbeta. Sequenced by immunoSEQ multiplex PCR; TCRdb stores in-frame clones only, minus some. This sample's table has approximately 190,000 clones. CDR1 and CDR2 (germline): MNHEY, SVGAGI. Trimming removed 5 bases from V and 3 bases from J; junction bases left unmatched: 1. This CDR3 is 13 amino acids long. With respect to this clone: Its antigen is currently unknown.

This sequence was found in a young man in good health and CMV-seronegative. The chain carries TRBV6-5 and TRBJ2-1; 7 positions agree with TRBD1. Sequenced material: PBMCs. The CDR3 region is CASSRTGYNEQFF. Written as DNA, the CDR3 is TGTGCCAGCAGTAGGACAGGCTACAATGAGCAGTTCTTC.